A single count supports the clone carrying this T cell receptor beta chain. CDR1 is SGHRS, CDR2 YFSETQ, per germline. The CDR3 spans 18 residues. J lost 2 bases, V lost 0 bases, and 14 bases had no gene match. The record originates from a study of blood T cell repertoires in COVID-19. In the authors' workflow: Researchers report that nucleated cell counts were estimated from reference gene primer amplification. The repertoire was sequenced with immunoSEQ multiplex PCR; TCRdb's copy has only in-frame clones and lacks some. Clonal size and the V and J genes are those of that table, whereas D and trimming came from the DNA. The sample lists 120,000 to 150,000 clones, around 91% occurring once.

The genes are TRBV5-1 and TRBJ2-7, with 7 bases fitting TRBD1. Input material: peripheral blood. The TCR sequence derives from a woman aged 60-70 years with active COVID-19. The CDR3 sequence: CASSLAVPGQYLTYEQYF. CDR3 coding DNA: TGCGCCAGCAGCTTGGCGGTTCCGGGACAGTATTTAACCTACGAGCAGTACTTC. The whole variable domain, remainder taken from reference TRBV5-1 and TRBJ2-7, is KAGVTQTPRYLIKTRGQQVTLSCSPISGHRSVSWYQQTPGQGLQFLFEYFSETQRNKGNFPGRFSGRQFSNSRSEMNVSTLELGDSALYLCASSLAVPGQYLTYEQYFGPGTRLTVT.